Sequencing of this T cell receptor beta chain was carried out in a study of CXCR3-negative and CXCR3-positive naive CD8 T cells. The sorter processed each CD8+ T cell subset in triplicate at some 330,000 cells apiece. This CDR3 has 13 residues. Germline V gene lookup returns CDR1 LNHNV and CDR2 YYDKDF (reference sequence). Each TRB cDNA library was prepared by 5' RACE (with UMI labels). Reprocessing the 5' RACE reads, TCRdb reports a single entry for every CDR3 protein and omits DNA. This repertoire comprises about 48,000 distinct CDR3 sequences; its ten largest clones make up 14% to 15%. The clonotype comes from a human donor in good health. Some clones in this sample may be carry-over from other donors' samples. The genes are TRBV15 and TRBJ2-7. Sequencing was performed on memory CD8+ T cells from blood. The CDR3 sequence is CATSRDQLYEQYF.